This entry lists 5 T cell receptor beta chains sequenced from one sample in a study of cytomegalovirus exposure and HLA in healthy donors. TCRdb keeps only in-frame clones here, not all; method: immunoSEQ multiplex PCR. There are about 240,000 clones in the sample; approximately 86% occur only once, and about 1.2% lies in the top ten. The sample taken for sequencing was PBMCs. The receptor source for this set is a woman aged 25 to 39 in good health and CMV-seropositive.

The chain recombines TRBV7-6 with TRBJ2-1; the D gene is possibly TRBD2 (5 bases). V lost 2 bases and J 8 bases, leaving 10 bases between the germline ends. The CDR3 runs to 13 residues. Germline CDR1 is SGHVS and CDR2 is FNYEAQ. The CDR3 sequence is CASSLTLADEQFF. In nucleotides, the CDR3 is TGTGCCAGCAGCTTAACCCTAGCCGATGAGCAGTTCTTC.

The rearrangement uses TRBV5-3 and TRBJ2-7; TRBD2 agrees at 8 bases. TRBV5-3 is an ORF; its function is uncertain. The CDR3 is 14 amino acids. V dropped 3 bases and J dropped 5; count of bases not matched to a gene: 7. The CDR3 nucleotides are TGTGCCAGAAGCTCGGGACTAGACACCCACGAGCAGTACTTC. It yields the protein CARSSGLDTHEQYF.

V gene TRBV19 combines with J gene TRBJ1-4, with a tentative D call TRBD1 (5 bases). This CDR3 is built from 13 residues. V was pared by 6 bases and J by 8 bases, with 13 bases between. Germline V CDR1 and CDR2: LNHDA, SQIVND (reference sequence). The chain's CDR3 is CASSGSGREKLFF. The DNA of the CDR3 is TGTGCCAGTAGCGGTTCAGGGAGGGAAAAACTGTTTTTT.

The rearrangement links TRBV4-2 to TRBJ2-3; 10 positions match TRBD2. Germline trimming cut 4 bases from V and 6 bases from J; bases unmatched to any gene: 7. Germline assignment: CDR1 LGHNA and CDR2 YNFKEQ. This CDR3 is 15 amino acids long. CDR3 loop: CASSPQSSGSDTQYF. The DNA of the CDR3 is TGTGCCAGCAGCCCCCAGTCTAGCGGGAGTGATACGCAGTATTTT.

The rearrangement uses TRBV21-1 and TRBJ1-5. TRBV21-1 is tagged as a pseudogene. The CDR3 runs to 17 residues. CDR3 nucleotide sequence: TGTGCCAGCAGCCCAACGACGCGGCCAGAGAGCAATCAGCCCCAGCATTTT. Amino acid sequence: CASSPTTRPESNQPQHF.